The 30 T cell receptor beta chains reported below all come from one sample, sequenced in a study of blood T cells in healthy people across ages. It was with a sample-barcoded 5' primer and a J-beta primer mix that a second PCR of roughly 7 to 12 cycles was run. In TCRdb, the 5' RACE reads were re-called with MiXCR into one record per CDR3 protein. Counted here are about 1.4 million distinct CDR3 sequences, almost 60% occurring once; the ten biggest clones make up more than 6%. Sequenced sample: blood. These receptors were collected from a man aged 18 to 30 in good health.

This clonotype was recorded a few times. V and J are TRBV20-1 and TRBJ2-7, with no clear D. CDR1 is DFQATT and CDR2 is SNEGSKA in the germline V gene (reference sequence). The ends were cut back, 0 bases at V and 2 bases at J, with 8 bases in the middle. There are 13 residues in the CDR3. CDR3 loop: CSAREFAAYEQYF. CDR3 nucleotides: TGCAGTGCTAGAGAGTTCGCAGCCTACGAGCAGTACTTC.

This clonotype was counted only a few times. V and J are TRBV5-1 and TRBJ2-1, with D possibly TRBD2 on 6 matching bases. Trimming removed 3 bases from V and 3 bases from J, with 19 bases in between. This CDR3 contains 17 residues. Looked up from germline, CDR1 is SGHRS and CDR2 is YFSETQ. The CDR3 loop is CASSSGGAGSLYNEQFF. CDR3 DNA: TGCGCCAGCAGCTCCGGAGGGGCAGGGAGCCTCTACAATGAGCAGTTCTTC.

This clonotype was seen more than once but under ten times. The chain couples TRBV29-1 to TRBJ2-7, with D perhaps TRBD1 (6 bases). The germline V and J ends were trimmed by 4 bases and 0 bases, with 19 bases remaining between them. The germline gives CDR1 SQVTM, CDR2 ANQGSEA. The CDR3 consists of 16 residues. CDR3 residues: CSVGGGDRLSSYEQYF. Here the CDR3 DNA reads TGCAGCGTTGGAGGGGGTGACAGGCTTAGCTCCTACGAGCAGTACTTC.

Of note for this clonotype: An end of the junction differs from the germline gene, which may be a read error. V usage is TRBV29-1 and J usage is TRBJ2-7; D might be TRBD2 (5 bases). This CDR3 is 11 amino acids long. CDR1 SQVTM and CDR2 ANQGSEA come from the germline V gene. The CDR3 loop reads CGVKREYEQYF. As DNA, the CDR3 is TGCGGCGTGAAGAGGGAGTACGAGCAGTACTTC.

This clonotype was picked up a small number of times. V gene TRBV5-1 combines with J gene TRBJ1-1, with D possibly TRBD1 on 6 matching bases. Germline V gene data show CDR1 as SGHRS and CDR2 as YFSETQ. This CDR3 region has 15 residues. V dropped 4 bases and J dropped 1 base, with 14 bases sitting between them. The chain's CDR3 is CASSLPSTGNTEAFF. CDR3 bases: TGCGCCAGCAGCCTCCCTTCGACAGGGAACACTGAAGCTTTCTTT.

This clonotype was detected only a few times. The gene calls are TRBV28 and TRBJ1-2; D unclear. Germline CDR1 MDHEN, CDR2 SYDVKM. The CDR3 totals 12 residues. The V end lost 8 bases, the J end lost 2 bases, and 9 bases lay between the germline ends. CDR3 residues: CASGRINYGYTF. The CDR3 DNA is TGTGCCAGCGGGCGGATAAACTATGGCTACACCTTC.

This clonotype was detected once. The J gene is TRBJ2-1, the V gene TRBV3-1; 8 bases align to TRBD2. With V trimmed by 4 bases and J by 4 bases, 6 bases remained unmatched. Looked up from germline, CDR1 is LGHDT and CDR2 is YNNKEL (reference sequence). The CDR3 is 15 amino acids. CDR3 sequence reads: CASSPGTRRYNEQFF. DNA of the CDR3: TGTGCCAGCAGCCCCGGGACTAGACGGTACAATGAGCAGTTCTTC.

The chain couples TRBV20-1 to TRBJ2-1; D is ambiguous. Germline CDR1 is DFQATT and CDR2 is SNEGSKA (reference sequence). The CDR3 is 13 residues long. The CDR3 DNA follows: TGCACCCCGAAGCTCAACACCTACAATGAGCAGTTCTTC. Translated: CTPKLNTYNEQFF.

This clonotype has a handful of counts. This chain links TRBV3-1 with TRBJ2-2; no clear D. CDR1 is LGHDT and CDR2 is YNNKEL in the germline V gene (reference sequence). V gave up 2 bases and J gave up 5 bases, with 9 bases separating them. The CDR3 is made up of 14 amino acids. CDR3 coding DNA: TGTGCCAGCAGCCAAACTTCCGGGACCGGGGAGCTGTTTTTT. Amino acid sequence: CASSQTSGTGELFF.

The V and J genes are TRBV20-1 and TRBJ2-3; D uncertain. This CDR3 is 14 amino acids long. Trimming pared 1 base from V and 0 bases from J, leaving 8 bases between. The germline gives CDR1 DFQATT, CDR2 SNEGSKA (reference sequence). This CDR3 is CSARVVGSTDTQYF. The CDR3 region has the DNA TGCAGTGCTAGAGTAGTGGGCAGCACAGATACGCAGTATTTT.

The V gene is TRBV28, the J gene TRBJ1-2; 9 bases agree with TRBD1. This CDR3 region has 15 residues. Looked up from germline, CDR1 is MDHEN and CDR2 is SYDVKM. V dropped 6 bases and J dropped 4; count of bases not matched to a gene: 9. The CDR3 region is CASRDLRDRVYGYTF. DNA of the CDR3: TGTGCCAGCAGGGACCTCCGGGACAGGGTCTATGGCTACACCTTC.

This chain joins TRBV20-1 and TRBJ2-3; 7 bases line up with TRBD2. Germline-derived CDR1 and CDR2 are DFQATT and SNEGSKA (reference sequence). Losses at the gene ends were 5 bases for V and 2 bases for J; bases not matched to a gene: 10. CDR3 size: 15 residues. The CDR3 loop is CSAVWAGVHTDTQYF. The CDR3 DNA reads TGCAGTGCTGTTTGGGCGGGAGTACACACAGATACGCAGTATTTT.

The genes are TRBV6-5 and TRBJ1-2; TRBD1 matches 7 bases. J gave up 2 bases and V 6 bases, and 9 bases lay outside the gene matches. This CDR3 is 15 amino acids long. Germline V gene data show CDR1 as MNHEY and CDR2 as SVGAGI. In nucleotides, the CDR3 is TGTGCCAGCAGCCGCGAGGGACAGTACAACTATGGCTACACCTTC. Encoded protein: CASSREGQYNYGYTF.

The chain joins TRBV10-3 to TRBJ2-1, with TRBD2 matching over 8 bases. CDR1 and CDR2 (germline): ENHRY, SYGVKD. J lost 2 bases, V lost 0 bases, and 3 bases had no gene match. The CDR3 loop spans 16 amino acids. The CDR3 sequence: CAISESAGGTYNEQFF. The CDR3 bases are TGTGCCATCAGTGAGTCGGCGGGAGGAACCTACAATGAGCAGTTCTTC.

V usage is TRBV7-8 and J usage is TRBJ2-7; 8 nucleotides align to TRBD1. CDR1 and CDR2 from the germline V gene are SGHVS and FQNEAQ. After removal of 5 bases from V and 3 bases from J, the junction contained 9 bases not matched to a gene. This CDR3 has 15 residues. Here the CDR3 reads CASSPRVDRVYEQYF. CDR3 nucleotides: TGTGCCAGCAGCCCCCGCGTGGACAGGGTCTACGAGCAGTACTTC.

The chain uses TRBV15 and TRBJ2-3; D uncertain. The CDR3 contains 14 residues. Germline CDR1 is LNHNV and CDR2 is YYDKDF (reference sequence). The ends were cut back, 2 bases at V and 3 bases at J, with 9 bases in the middle. Written as DNA, the CDR3 is TGTGCCACCAGCAGATCCAGCAATACAGATACGCAGTATTTT. Translated, it gives CATSRSSNTDTQYF. Filled out from reference TRBV15 and TRBJ2-3, the complete variable domain reads DAMVIQNPRYQVTQFGKPVTLSCSQTLNHNVMYWYQQKSSQAPKLLFHYYDKDFNNEADTPDNFQSRRPNTSFCFLDIRSPGLGDTAMYLCATSRSSNTDTQYFGPGTRLTVL.

The chain carries TRBV7-2 and TRBJ1-1; D unresolved. The CDR3 covers 12 residues. The V end was cut by 5 bases, the J end by 6 bases, with 10 bases between. From germline, CDR1 is SGHTA and CDR2 FQGNSA. The CDR3 bases are TGTGCCAGCAGCCCCCGGAGGGCTGAAGCTTTCTTT. It codes for CASSPRRAEAFF.

The rearrangement joins TRBV4-1 to TRBJ2-5; no firm D call. Germline V gives CDR1 MGHRA, CDR2 YSYEKL. The CDR3 has 14 amino acids. Trimming shortened V by 3 bases and J by 5 bases, and 13 bases separated the two germline ends. Here the CDR3 reads CASSQGWFGETQYF. CDR3 DNA sequence: TGCGCCAGCAGCCAGGGATGGTTTGGGGAGACCCAGTACTTC.

This clonotype was picked up a small number of times. This chain's CDR3 is CPTRRGRGRETQYF. DNA of the CDR3: TGCCCTACACGTCGGGGCAGGGGGCGTGAGACCCAGTACTTC. The chain couples TRBV5-1 to TRBJ2-5; the match to TRBD1 covers 8 bases. This CDR3 spans 14 amino acids. Germline-derived CDR1 and CDR2 are SGHRS and YFSETQ.

The rearrangement links TRBV12-3 or TRBV12-4 to TRBJ2-3; 10 bases fit TRBD1. This CDR3 spans 14 amino acids. Trimming took 6 bases from V and 1 from J; bases not matched to a gene: 1. The CDR3 DNA reads TGTGCCAGCAGGGGGACAGGGGGCACAGATACGCAGTATTTT. It translates to CASRGTGGTDTQYF.

This rearrangement joins TRBV15 to TRBJ2-1; D may match TRBD1 or TRBD2 (5 bases each). V was pared by 1 base and J by 4 bases, with 11 bases between. Germline CDR1 is LNHNV and CDR2 is YYDKDF (reference sequence). The CDR3 has 15 residues. Here the CDR3 reads CATSRGGDLYNEQFF. The CDR3 DNA follows: TGTGCCACCAGCAGAGGTGGGGACCTATACAATGAGCAGTTCTTC.

This clonotype turned up a few times. The V and J genes are TRBV5-1 and TRBJ2-2, with no clear D. V was pared by 0 bases and J by 0 bases, with 15 bases between. Germline V gene sequence: CDR1 SGHRS, CDR2 YFSETQ. CDR3 size: 18 residues. The CDR3 DNA sequence: TGCGCCAGCAGCTTGGGACGGTGGGCCGACGCGAACACCGGGGAGCTGTTTTTT. Translated, it gives CASSLGRWADANTGELFF.

This clonotype turned up a few times. DNA for the CDR3: TGTGCCAGCAGCGTAGCTGGGACTAGCAGTCTCGACGAGCAGTACTTC. Translated: CASSVAGTSSLDEQYF. The chain is built from TRBV9 and TRBJ2-7, with 9 bases matching TRBD2. CDR1 and CDR2 (germline): SGDLS, YYNGEE. After removal of 0 bases from V and 5 bases from J, the junction contained 9 bases not matched to a gene. The CDR3 loop spans 16 amino acids.

The genes are TRBV4-2 and TRBJ2-3; D remains unclear. V was trimmed by 4 bases and J by 4 bases, leaving 12 bases between them. The CDR3 has 14 residues. Germline V gives CDR1 LGHNA, CDR2 YNFKEQ. Here the CDR3 DNA reads TGTGCCAGCAGCCCTTCCGAGAGGCCAGATACGCAGTATTTT. Translation: CASSPSERPDTQYF.

This chain links TRBV4-3 with TRBJ2-7; a weak D match, TRBD2 (7 bases). The end of the DNA fits TRBJ2-5 better, so the J call may be wrong. From germline, CDR1 is LGHNA and CDR2 YSLEER. This CDR3 has 15 residues. CDR3 sequence reads: CASSQSGGLGETQYF. The CDR3 coding sequence is TGCGCCAGCAGCCAATCCGGGGGGCTGGGGGAGACCCAGTACTTC.

Only a few counts were recorded for this clonotype. V is TRBV11-2 and J is TRBJ2-4; a weak D match, TRBD2 (5 bases). The germline CDR1 and CDR2 sequences are SGHAT and FQNNGV. V was cut by 0 bases and J by 15 bases, with 15 bases left in between. This CDR3 spans 13 amino acids. The CDR3 DNA reads TGTGCCAGCAGCTTAGATAGCGCCGGGTTCGGGTACTTC. Its translation: CASSLDSAGFGYF.

The rearrangement links TRBV21-1 to TRBJ2-3; no check of the table's D call, TRBD2, against the DNA was made. TRBV21-1 is flagged as a pseudogene. This CDR3 is built from 17 residues. CDR3 residues: CASSKDEREGSTDTQYF. The CDR3 nucleotides are TGTGCCAGCAGCAAAGATGAGCGGGAGGGAAGCACAGATACGCAGTATTTT.

This clonotype was seen only a few times. The gene calls are TRBV4-3 and TRBJ2-7; 8 nucleotides line up with TRBD1. J was trimmed by 5 bases and V by 5 bases; bases with no gene match: 5. Germline V gives CDR1 LGHNA, CDR2 YSLEER. This CDR3 region has 13 residues. The CDR3 reads CASSSRQGNEQYF. The CDR3 DNA reads as TGCGCCAGCAGCTCCCGACAGGGGAACGAGCAGTACTTC.

The chain has TRBV12-5 and TRBJ2-1; D is undetermined. This CDR3 has 16 residues. Trimming cost V 3 bases and J 10 bases, with 22 bases left between them. Germline V CDR1 and CDR2: LGHNT, FRNRAP. This chain's CDR3 is CASGFPPFGLPYEQFF. The CDR3 DNA follows: TGTGCTAGTGGTTTCCCTCCCTTCGGGTTGCCCTACGAGCAGTTCTTC. The entire variable domain, with the rest obtained from reference TRBV12-5 and TRBJ2-1, is as follows: DARVTQTPRHKVTEMGQEVTMRCQPILGHNTVFWYRQTMMQGLELLAYFRNRAPLDDSGMPKDRFSAEMPDATLATLKIQPSEPRDSAVYFCASGFPPFGLPYEQFFGPGTRLTVL.

The chain recombines TRBV10-1 with TRBJ2-1; 9 nucleotides match TRBD2. The germline gives CDR1 WNHNN, CDR2 SYGVQD (reference sequence). This CDR3 contains 15 residues. J gave up 1 base and V 6 bases, and 4 bases lay outside the gene matches. The CDR3 region has the DNA TGCGCCAGCAGGAGGACTAGCGTTTCCTACAATGAGCAGTTCTTC. Translation: CASRRTSVSYNEQFF.